This TCR beta chain was recorded in a study of cytomegalovirus exposure and HLA in healthy donors. The CDR3 totals 14 residues. CDR1 SGHAT and CDR2 FQNNGV come from the germline V gene. Unmatched junction bases numbered 5, after V lost 4 bases and J lost 2 bases. The PCR had 60 Vbeta and 13 Jbeta primers. Libraries were prepared by immunoSEQ multiplex PCR; TCRdb keeps only in-frame clonotypes and omits some of them. The data hold over 100,000 clones, with roughly three quarters observed a single time. Study conclusions and caveats: Most TCR sequences were seen very rarely across donors, but some public TCRs occurred in many. Presence/absence analyses assumed roughly uniform sequencing depth across donors.

Of note for this clone: Its cognate antigen is unknown.

This sequence was found in a male donor in good health and CMV-seronegative. Sequencing was performed on PBMCs. The V and J genes are TRBV11-2 and TRBJ2-7; 7 bases agree with TRBD1. The CDR3 protein is CASSSTQGPYEQYF. The CDR3 DNA is TGTGCCAGCAGCTCAACACAGGGGCCCTACGAGCAGTACTTC.